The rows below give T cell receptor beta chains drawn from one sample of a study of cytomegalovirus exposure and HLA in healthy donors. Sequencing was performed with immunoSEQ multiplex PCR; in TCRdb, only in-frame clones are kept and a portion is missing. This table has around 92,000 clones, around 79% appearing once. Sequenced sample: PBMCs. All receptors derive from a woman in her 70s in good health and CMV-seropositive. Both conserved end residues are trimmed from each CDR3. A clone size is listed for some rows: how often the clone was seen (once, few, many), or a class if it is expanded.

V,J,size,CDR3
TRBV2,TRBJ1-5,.,ASSRGNQPQH
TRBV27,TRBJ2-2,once,ASSFRGRTGELF
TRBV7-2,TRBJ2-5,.,ASSPSSGGARETQY
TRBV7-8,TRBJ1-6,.,ASRIRGDNSPLH
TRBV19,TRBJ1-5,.,ASADRNSNQPQH
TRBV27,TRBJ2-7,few,ASSLGPTFSLPLGEQY
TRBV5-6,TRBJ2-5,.,ASSSLADKETQY
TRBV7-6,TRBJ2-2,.,ASSPTGAQIVGELF
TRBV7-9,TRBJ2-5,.,ASSARQGGQETQY
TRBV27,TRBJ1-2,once,ASRRRGNYGYT
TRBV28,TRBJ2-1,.,ASSLFTGDNEQF